The source of this T cell receptor beta chain is a study of blood T cell repertoires in COVID-19. Overall study context: Whether acute or convalescent, the COVID-19 samples came from the United States, Italy and Spain. In each case, the material was cDNA or gDNA derived from T cells, B-cell-depleted T cells, or PBMCs.

Per the original methods: Cell counts per sample came from amplifying reference gene primers. Sequenced by immunoSEQ multiplex PCR; TCRdb stores in-frame clones only, minus some. V and J calls and clone size are as listed in that table; D and trimming were resolved from the DNA. The data show fewer than 350,000 clones, roughly 86% seen once. This CDR3 is built from 13 residues. Germline V gene sequence: CDR1 MDHEN, CDR2 SYDVKM. V was shortened by 10 bases and J by 3 bases, with 15 bases between the two germline ends. There are many counts of this clone. The sequence was collected from a woman under 40 who had recovered from COVID-19. V is TRBV28 and J is TRBJ1-2, with TRBD1 as a possible D gene (5 bases). Sequencing was done on a sample of peripheral blood. The CDR3 protein is CAIGHPSHYGYTF. The CDR3 nucleotides are TGTGCCATAGGACACCCCAGCCACTATGGCTACACCTTC.